The next 5 T cell receptor beta chains were all read from a single sample in a study of blood T cell repertoires in COVID-19. Profiled with immunoSEQ multiplex PCR; TCRdb holds only in-frame clones, not every one. The data contain roughly 55,000 clones, about 86% of them singletons. The sequencing sample was made of peripheral blood. These receptor sequences come from a man between 70 and 80 years old with active COVID-19.

The rearrangement links TRBV5-4 to TRBJ2-1; TRBD2 matches at 10 bases. V shed 0 bases and J 2 bases; nucleotides not matched to a gene: 5. Germline V gene data show CDR1 as SGHNT and CDR2 as YYREEE (reference sequence). The CDR3 covers 17 residues. The chain's CDR3 is CASSLGGTSGAYNEQFF. CDR3 sequence (DNA): TGTGCCAGCAGCTTGGGAGGCACTAGCGGGGCCTACAATGAGCAGTTCTTC.

The chain has TRBV6-5 and TRBJ1-3; D unclear. The J call is in doubt because the DNA end fits TRBJ2-2 better. Germline V gene sequence: CDR1 MNHEY, CDR2 SVGAGI. CDR3 length: 12 residues. CDR3 amino acids: CASIPRTGELFF. The CDR3 nucleotides read TGTGCCAGCATACCCAGGACCGGGGAGCTGTTTTTT.

The rearrangement joins TRBV5-1 to TRBJ2-7; TRBD2 matches at 7 bases. The V and J ends lost 3 bases and 7 bases, in that order; junction bases with no gene match: 10. In germline, CDR1 is SGHRS, CDR2 YFSETQ. CDR3 length: 14 residues. CDR3 in DNA: TGCGCCAGCAGCTCGACGGGACTATCTGGGGAGCAGTACTTC. The encoded protein is CASSSTGLSGEQYF.

This chain connects TRBV9 to TRBJ2-1; 10 bases are a match to TRBD2. Germline CDR1 is SGDLS and CDR2 is YYNGEE. The CDR3 has 16 amino acids. Trimming at V came to 4 bases and at J to 1 base, leaving 5 bases not matched to a gene. CDR3: CASSPWTSGSYNEQFF. CDR3 nucleotides: TGTGCCAGCAGCCCCTGGACTAGCGGTTCCTACAATGAGCAGTTCTTC.

The rearrangement links TRBV19 to TRBJ1-2; TRBD1 might be the D (5 bases). The CDR3 length is 14 residues. Trimming cost V 3 bases and J 6 bases, with 14 bases left between them. Germline V gene data show CDR1 as LNHDA and CDR2 as SQIVND (reference sequence). The CDR3 loop is CASSMFGRADGYTF. DNA of the CDR3: TGTGCCAGTAGTATGTTTGGCAGGGCTGATGGCTACACCTTC.